These T cell receptor beta chains were read from a single sample in a study of OX40 agonist ivuxolimab in advanced cancers. This table comes from immunoSEQ multiplex PCR, and its TCRdb copy is limited to in-frame clones, with some not included. The sample consists of about 100,000 clones, less than 95% of them appearing once. This sample comprised CD4+ or CD8+ T cells sorted from blood, obtained in a trial of the OX40 agonist ivuxolimab. These receptor sequences come from an adult with an advanced solid tumor such as melanoma, head and neck, liver or kidney cancer. The CDR3 runs from the conserved cysteine through the conserved F or W. Each record gives: clone size, D gene, J gene, V gene, CDR3 protein, CDR3 DNA. D genes are given only for firm matches. Size is stated for part of the rows, as once, few or many counts, or as a class when the clone is expanded.

>.|.|TRBJ2-2|TRBV11-3
CASRLGTNTGELFF
TGTGCCAGCAGACTTGGGACGAACACCGGGGAGCTGTTTTTT
>.|.|TRBJ1-3|TRBV10-1
CASSESTGPLSGNTIYF
TGCGCCAGCAGTGAGTCCACGGGCCCCCTCTCTGGAAACACCATATATTTT
>.|.|TRBJ1-1|TRBV29-1
CSVSLGGNTEAFF
TGCAGCGTTTCCCTCGGGGGTAACACTGAAGCTTTCTTT
>.|.|TRBJ2-3|TRBV7-9
CASSHPGPRSTDTQYF
TGTGCCAGCAGCCACCCGGGACCGAGGAGCACAGATACGCAGTATTTT
>.|.|TRBJ2-1|TRBV7-9
CASSLRGSYNEQFF
TGTGCCAGCAGCTTACGCGGCTCCTACAATGAGCAGTTCTTC
>.|TRBD2|TRBJ2-7|TRBV19
CASSKGPAGVEEQYF
TGTGCCAGTAGTAAGGGGCCAGCGGGAGTAGAAGAGCAGTACTTC
>.|TRBD1|TRBJ2-6|TRBV9
CASSAGDRAGANVLTF
TGTGCCAGCAGCGCAGGCGACAGGGCTGGGGCCAACGTCCTGACTTTC
>.|.|TRBJ2-7|TRBV29-1
CSVGSVSYEQYF
TGCAGCGTTGGGTCCGTCTCCTACGAGCAGTACTTC
>.|TRBD2|TRBJ2-1|TRBV11-1
CASSLDQTSGSYNEQFF
TGTGCCAGCAGCTTAGACCAGACTAGCGGGAGCTACAATGAGCAGTTCTTC
>.|TRBD1|TRBJ1-4|TRBV19
CASSGQLNEKLFF
TGTGCCAGTTCGGGACAGCTTAATGAAAAACTGTTTTTT
>.|.|TRBJ2-7|TRBV30
CAPQGGIGDFGCEQYF
TGTGCCCCCCAGGGGGGGATCGGGGATTTCGGCTGCGAGCAGTACTTC
>.|TRBD1|TRBJ2-5|TRBV18
CASSLTGVSETQYF
TGTGCCAGCTCCCTGACAGGGGTGTCGGAGACCCAGTACTTC
>.|.|TRBJ2-5|TRBV30
CAWSGQGREEQYF
TGTGCCTGGAGTGGACAGGGACGGGAGGAGCAGTACTTC
>.|.|TRBJ2-4|TRBV7-9
CASSQGTLLRDIQYF
TGTGCCAGCAGCCAAGGGACACTTTTAAGGGACATTCAGTACTTC
>.|.|TRBJ2-6|TRBV5-1
CASEGPGANVLTF
TGCGCCAGTGAGGGGCCTGGGGCCAACGTCCTGACTTTC
>.|TRBD1|TRBJ1-3|TRBV7-9
CASRRTGDTIYF
TGTGCCAGCAGACGGACAGGGGACACCATATATTTT
>.|TRBD1|TRBJ2-7|TRBV23-1
CASSRERGQGTLVYEQYF
TGCGCCAGCAGTCGGGAACGGGGACAGGGAACGTTAGTGTACGAGCAGTACTTC
>.|TRBD1|TRBJ2-6|TRBV5-4
CASSADRQSGANVLTF
TGTGCCAGCAGCGCGGACAGGCAGTCTGGGGCCAACGTCCTGACTTTC
>.|TRBD2|TRBJ2-1|TRBV4-1
CASSQGLAGDNEQFF
TGCGCCAGCAGCCAAGGTCTAGCGGGAGACAATGAGCAGTTCTTC
>.|TRBD1|TRBJ1-2|TRBV4-3
CASSQRTGLGYTF
TGCGCCAGCAGCCAGCGGACAGGGCTTGGCTACACCTTC
>.|.|TRBJ2-7|TRBV7-9
CASSLPGALSYEQYF
TGTGCCAGCAGCTTGCCGGGGGCCCTCTCCTACGAGCAGTACTTC
>.|.|TRBJ1-2|TRBV2
CASSGAGYYGYTF
TGTGCCAGCAGTGGCGCGGGATACTATGGCTACACCTTC
>few|.|TRBJ1-2|TRBV2
CASSEGWTGYTF
TGTGCCAGCAGTGAAGGGTGGACAGGCTACACCTTC
>.|.|TRBJ1-4|TRBV6-1
CASSALGRSEKLFF
TGTGCCAGCAGTGCCTTGGGTCGGAGTGAAAAACTGTTTTTT
>.|.|TRBJ1-1|TRBV20-1
CSTPYTEAFF
TGCAGCACGCCCTACACTGAAGCTTTCTTT
>.|.|TRBJ1-1|TRBV4-1
CASSLPEEAVNTEAFF
TGCGCCAGCAGCCTCCCTGAAGAGGCGGTGAACACTGAAGCTTTCTTT
>.|.|TRBJ1-1|TRBV6-1
CASSEWAGNTEAFF
TGTGCCAGCAGTGAATGGGCGGGGAACACTGAAGCTTTCTTT
>.|.|TRBJ1-2|TRBV6-4
CASSEGSGGYTF
TGTGCCAGCAGTGAAGGGTCAGGTGGCTACACCTTC
>.|.|TRBJ2-1|TRBV28
CASSLGSRYNEQFF
TGTGCCAGCAGTTTGGGTAGCAGATACAATGAGCAGTTCTTC
>.|.|TRBJ2-3|TRBV6-8
CASSRGMSSTDTQYF
TGTGCCAGCAGTCGAGGGATGTCTAGCACAGATACGCAGTATTTT
>.|.|TRBJ2-5|TRBV4-1
CASSLWEQETQYF
TGCGCCAGCAGCCTCTGGGAGCAAGAGACCCAGTACTTC
>.|.|TRBJ2-7|TRBV2
CASSEVHNYEQYF
TGTGCCAGCAGTGAAGTACATAACTACGAGCAGTACTTC
>.|TRBD1|TRBJ1-5|TRBV29-1
CSVKPGQGNNQPQHF
TGCAGCGTTAAACCTGGACAGGGGAACAATCAGCCCCAGCATTTT
>.|.|TRBJ2-3|TRBV19
CASSILSGGDTQYF
TGTGCCAGTAGTATACTCTCCGGTGGGGATACGCAGTATTTT
>.|TRBD2|TRBJ2-1|TRBV4-2
CASSQGTSGLGNEQFF
TGTGCCAGCAGCCAAGGGACTAGCGGGCTGGGGAATGAGCAGTTCTTC
>.|.|TRBJ2-5|TRBV28
CASSPSLPETQYF
TGTGCCAGCAGTCCCAGTTTACCCGAGACCCAGTACTTC